The 30 T cell receptor beta chains below all came from one sample that was sequenced in a study of blood T cell repertoires in COVID-19. The method was immunoSEQ multiplex PCR; TCRdb's version includes in-frame clones alone and lacks a portion of them. Altogether 90,000 to 150,000 clones are present, approximately 90% being singletons, with the ten largest covering approximately 19%. The sample comprised peripheral blood. Source of these receptors: a human donor with acute or convalescent COVID-19. The donor label of this sample is uncertain.

This clone was picked up one time. V usage is TRBV6-2 or TRBV6-3 and J usage is TRBJ1-2, with 9 nucleotides matching TRBD1. CDR3 length equals 14 residues. Per germline, CDR1 MNHEY and CDR2 SVGEGT. V lost 6 bases, J lost 0 bases, and 2 bases stayed unmatched. The CDR3 spells CASSRQGANYGYTF. For the CDR3, the DNA is TGTGCCAGCAGCCGACAGGGGGCTAACTATGGCTACACCTTC.

This clone appeared a single time. The chain uses TRBV3-1 (or the pseudogene TRBV3-2) and TRBJ2-7; D unresolved. This CDR3 contains 13 residues. Deletions cut 2 bases from V and 3 bases from J, with 8 bases between. Germline V gives CDR1 LGHDT, CDR2 YNNKEL (reference sequence). CDR3 nucleotide sequence: TGTGCCAGCAGCCAATGGAGATTCTACGAGCAGTACTTC. It yields the protein CASSQWRFYEQYF.

The V call is TRBV5-1, the J call TRBJ2-7; 10 nucleotides agree with TRBD1. The CDR3 totals 18 residues. CDR1 is SGHRS, CDR2 YFSETQ, per germline. V dropped 4 bases and J dropped 2; count of bases not matched to a gene: 15. The CDR3, as DNA: TGCGCCAGCAGCCCCGGGGGACAGGGGCATCCTTTTGCCTACGAGCAGTACTTC. Amino acid sequence: CASSPGGQGHPFAYEQYF.

The chain combines TRBV29-1 with TRBJ2-7, with 10 bases matching TRBD1. V trimming: 0 bases; J trimming: 4 bases; junction bases outside the gene matches: 9. This CDR3 spans 16 amino acids. Germline CDR1 SQVTM, CDR2 ANQGSEA. In nucleotides, the CDR3 is TGCAGCGTTGAAGACTCGACAGGGGGCGGGGATTACGAGCAGTACTTC. Translation gives CSVEDSTGGGDYEQYF.

This sequence joins TRBV2 and TRBJ2-3; 7 bases match TRBD2. This CDR3 spans 15 amino acids. From germline, CDR1 is SNHLY and CDR2 FYNNEI. J gave up 7 bases and V 6 bases, and 13 bases lay outside the gene matches. In DNA, the CDR3 is TGTGCCAGCAGCGACCCAACGGGACTACATTATACGCAGTATTTT. Its translation is CASSDPTGLHYTQYF.

There are a few counts of this clone. The CDR3 DNA sequence: TGCAGCGTTGTAGCGATAGGGGGCGCGTCGCTTACAAGCTATGGCTACACCTTC. Residues: CSVVAIGGASLTSYGYTF. The chain links TRBV29-1 to TRBJ1-2; 7 bases align to TRBD1. The CDR3 spans 18 residues. Per the germline V gene, CDR1 is SQVTM and CDR2 is ANQGSEA. Trimming removed 4 bases from V and 4 bases from J; junction bases left unmatched: 21.

The rearrangement joins TRBV4-2 to TRBJ1-2; 7 bases agree with TRBD1. The CDR3 is made up of 15 amino acids. Germline V gene data show CDR1 as LGHNA and CDR2 as YNFKEQ. V trimming: 1 base; J trimming: 4 bases; junction bases outside the gene matches: 6. DNA for the CDR3: TGTGCCAGCAGCCAAGGGGACAGAGATAGCTATGGCTACACCTTC. It codes for CASSQGDRDSYGYTF.

The chain links TRBV7-9 to TRBJ2-7, with D perhaps matching TRBD1 (5 bases). The CDR3 contains 15 residues. CDR1 is SEHNR and CDR2 is FQNEAQ in the germline V gene (reference sequence). Trimming pared 10 bases from V and 1 base from J, leaving 20 bases between. Here the CDR3 DNA reads TGTGCCACCGGAGAGGCAGGGTTAAATTCCTACGAGCAGTACTTC. It codes for CATGEAGLNSYEQYF.

A remark on this clone: This likely traces to a read error, being one base from a far larger clone. The chain combines TRBV4-1 with TRBJ2-3, with TRBD2 matching over 12 bases. Germline values: CDR1 MGHRA, CDR2 YSYEKL. The CDR3 covers 16 residues. Trimming at V came to 10 bases and at J to 2 bases, leaving 10 bases not matched to a gene. The CDR3 coding sequence is TGCGCCACCAGACGACTAGCGGGAGTCTCCACAGATACGCAGTATTTT. This translates into CATRRLAGVSTDTQYF.

The chain joins TRBV18 to TRBJ1-4; D is perhaps TRBD1 (5 bases). The CDR3 consists of 13 residues. The V and J ends lost 4 bases and 5 bases respectively, with 8 bases between them. Germline V CDR1 and CDR2: KGHSH, LQKENI. CDR3 sequence: CASSRGANEKLFF. CDR3 sequence (DNA): TGTGCCAGCTCACGTGGGGCGAATGAAAAACTGTTTTTT.

This clone was picked up one time. The chain joins TRBV5-5 to TRBJ2-1; D may be TRBD1 (6 bases). Germline V CDR1 and CDR2: SGHKS, YYEKEE (reference sequence). V was pared by 1 base and J by 6 bases, with 8 bases between. There are 13 residues in the CDR3. The CDR3 is CASSLWGPNEQFF. The CDR3 bases are TGTGCCAGCAGCTTGTGGGGGCCCAATGAGCAGTTCTTC.

The V gene is TRBV28, the J gene TRBJ1-5; 7 nucleotides line up with TRBD1. This CDR3 is built from 15 residues. The V segment lost 4 bases and the J segment 4 bases; nucleotides outside the gene matches: 7. Germline V gene lookup returns CDR1 MDHEN and CDR2 SYDVKM. The CDR3 DNA reads as TGTGCCAGCAGTTCGCCAACGACAGGGAATCAGCCCCAGCATTTT. Its translation: CASSSPTTGNQPQHF. Supplemented by reference TRBV28 and TRBJ1-5, the full variable domain reads DVKVTQSSRYLVKRTGEKVFLECVQDMDHENMFWYRQDPGLGLRLIYFSYDVKMKEKGDIPEGYSVSREKKERFSLILESASTNQTSMYLCASSSPTTGNQPQHFGDGTRLSIL.

This clone was seen more than once but under ten times. The rearrangement links TRBV7-2 to TRBJ1-1; D is ambiguous. The CDR3 consists of 13 residues. V dropped 1 base and J dropped 5 bases, with 8 bases sitting between them. CDR1 and CDR2 from the germline V gene are SGHTA and FQGNSA. The CDR3 DNA follows: TGTGCCAGCAGCTTAGAACAGTGGACTGAAGCTTTCTTT. It is translated as CASSLEQWTEAFF.

Only one count was recorded for this clone. The chain has TRBV30 and TRBJ1-1; a possible D gene is TRBD1 (6 bases). Germline-derived CDR1 and CDR2 are GTSNPN and SVGIG (reference sequence). The CDR3 has 13 amino acids. Trimming took off 5 bases at V and 6 bases at J, with 16 bases between the two ends. CDR3 protein: CAWRGGGQAEAFF. The CDR3 DNA reads as TGTGCCTGGCGAGGAGGGGGTCAGGCTGAAGCTTTCTTT. The variable domain in full, with the rest retrieved from reference TRBV30 and TRBJ1-1, is SQTIHQWPATLVQPVGSPLSLECTVEGTSNPNLYWYRQAAGRGLQLLFYSVGIGQISSEVPQNLSASRPQDRQFILSSKKLLLSDSGFYLCAWRGGGQAEAFFGQGTRLTVV.

The chain combines TRBV3-1 (or the pseudogene TRBV3-2) with TRBJ2-1, with 8 bases lining up with TRBD1. CDR1 and CDR2 from the germline V gene are LGHDT and YNNKEL (reference sequence). The CDR3 contains 15 residues. With 4 bases clipped from V and 6 bases from J, the junction kept 8 bases outside the gene matches. CDR3 nucleotide sequence: TGTGCCAGCAGCCGACCGGGACAGGAGACCAATGAGCAGTTCTTC. As protein: CASSRPGQETNEQFF.

The chain employs TRBV30 and TRBJ2-7, with 11 nucleotides matching TRBD2. The CDR3 consists of 12 residues. Trimming removed 5 bases from V and 3 bases from J; junction bases left unmatched: 0. Germline V gene lookup returns CDR1 GTSNPN and CDR2 SVGIG (reference sequence). CDR3 nucleotides: TGTGCCTGGGGGACTAGCGGCTACGAGCAGTACTTC. Translating it yields CAWGTSGYEQYF. Filled out from reference TRBV30 and TRBJ2-7, the complete variable domain reads SQTIHQWPATLVQPVGSPLSLECTVEGTSNPNLYWYRQAAGRGLQLLFYSVGIGQISSEVPQNLSASRPQDRQFILSSKKLLLSDSGFYLCAWGTSGYEQYFGPGTRLTVT.

The chain recombines TRBV3-1 (or the pseudogene TRBV3-2) with TRBJ1-2; TRBD1 agrees at 8 bases. The CDR3 spans 13 residues. Per the germline V gene, CDR1 is LGHDT and CDR2 is YNNKEL (reference sequence). The V gene end was trimmed by 4 bases and the J gene end by 8 bases; junction bases not matched to a gene: 6. In DNA form, the CDR3 reads TGTGCCAGCAGCCTCGGACAGGGAACGGGCTACACCTTC. It is translated as CASSLGQGTGYTF.

The chain couples TRBV4-3 to TRBJ1-4; D uncertain. Trimming removed 0 bases from V and 0 bases from J, with 14 bases in between. The CDR3 extends over 18 amino acids. The germline V gene encodes CDR1 LGHNA and CDR2 YSLEER. In nucleotides, the CDR3 is TGCGCCAGCAGCCAAGATACCGTCAGGTCTGCAACTAATGAAAAACTGTTTTTT. Translation: CASSQDTVRSATNEKLFF.

The genes are TRBV30 and TRBJ1-2; tentative D call: TRBD1 (6 bases). V was cut by 4 bases and J by 0 bases, with 9 bases left in between. Germline CDR1 is GTSNPN and CDR2 is SVGIG (reference sequence). CDR3 length: 13 amino acids. In DNA form, the CDR3 reads TGTGCCTGGAACAGGGTGCCTAACTATGGCTACACCTTC. Protein: CAWNRVPNYGYTF.

The chain couples TRBV18 to TRBJ2-1; TRBD2 might be the D (6 bases). Trimming removed 6 bases at V and 7 bases at J, with 13 bases between. Germline CDR1 reads KGHSH; CDR2 reads LQKENI. CDR3 length equals 13 residues. The CDR3 here is CASSDGRGNEQFF. As DNA, the CDR3 is TGTGCCAGCTCCGACGGTCGGGGGAATGAGCAGTTCTTC.

This chain links TRBV7-2 with TRBJ1-2, with TRBD1 identical over 11 bases. J gave up 2 bases and V 4 bases, and 3 bases lay outside the gene matches. The CDR3 contains 15 residues. Germline V gene lookup returns CDR1 SGHTA and CDR2 FQGNSA. CDR3 loop: CASSSGTGGNYGYTF. Written as DNA, the CDR3 is TGTGCCAGCAGCTCGGGGACAGGGGGGAACTATGGCTACACCTTC.

The rearrangement joins TRBV12-5 to TRBJ2-4, with 15 bases identical to TRBD2. Germline loops: CDR1 LGHNT, CDR2 FRNRAP. This CDR3 has 18 residues. V shed 2 bases, J shed 8 bases, and the junction held 10 bases outside the gene matches. The chain's CDR3 is CASGLTTGTSGGNHIQYF. The CDR3 DNA reads as TGTGCTAGTGGTTTGACTACCGGGACTAGCGGGGGGAACCACATTCAGTACTTC.

The V gene is TRBV15, the J gene TRBJ1-4; possibly TRBD1 for D (6 bases). CDR1 is LNHNV and CDR2 is YYDKDF in the germline V gene (reference sequence). V was pared by 0 bases and J by 6 bases, with 11 bases between. There are 15 residues in the CDR3. The CDR3 DNA follows: TGTGCCACCAGCAGAGATGTCGCAGGGGATGAAAAACTGTTTTTT. Protein product: CATSRDVAGDEKLFF.

The chain employs TRBV2 and TRBJ2-5, with 9 bases that match TRBD2. J gave up 3 bases and V 6 bases, and 17 bases lay outside the gene matches. The CDR3 has 18 amino acids. Germline V CDR1 and CDR2: SNHLY, FYNNEI. The CDR3 coding sequence is TGTGCCAGCAGAACCTTCGGCGGGGGGGGACCAAATAAAGAGACCCAGTACTTC. Translation gives CASRTFGGGGPNKETQYF.

V usage is TRBV19 and J usage is TRBJ2-1, with D possibly matching TRBD2 (6 bases). The CDR3 extends over 13 amino acids. CDR1 is LNHDA, CDR2 SQIVND, per germline (reference sequence). Trimming cost V 5 bases and J 9 bases, with 14 bases left between them. In DNA form, the CDR3 reads TGTGCCAGTAGTCGGGACTTAATCGGTGAGCAGTTCTTC. This translates into CASSRDLIGEQFF.

J is TRBJ2-7 and V is TRBV6-5; D might be TRBD2 (6 bases). The CDR3 extends over 12 amino acids. V was cut by 2 bases and J by 9 bases, with 11 bases left in between. CDR1 is MNHEY, CDR2 SVGAGI, per germline. CDR3 coding DNA: TGTGCCAGCAGTTACGGAGGAGGGCCGCAGTACTTC. It translates to CASSYGGGPQYF.

This rearrangement joins TRBV4-2 to TRBJ2-7; 7 bases align to TRBD1. Germline loops: CDR1 LGHNA, CDR2 YNFKEQ. This CDR3 is built from 15 residues. J gave up 2 bases and V 3 bases, and 7 bases lay outside the gene matches. CDR3 in DNA: TGTGCCAGCAGCCAGACCAAGGGACAGACCTACGAGCAGTACTTC. It is translated as CASSQTKGQTYEQYF.

The rearrangement joins TRBV3-1 (or the pseudogene TRBV3-2) to TRBJ2-1; 11 positions match TRBD2. Looked up from germline, CDR1 is LGHDT and CDR2 is YNNKEL (reference sequence). Germline trimming cut 4 bases from V and 9 bases from J; bases unmatched to any gene: 8. This CDR3 has 15 amino acids. CDR3 region: CASSRFSGGAGEQFF. The CDR3 nucleotides read TGTGCCAGCAGCCGGTTTAGCGGGGGGGCGGGTGAGCAGTTCTTC.

The chain employs TRBV19 and TRBJ1-5, with D tentatively TRBD1 (5 bases). The CDR3 length is 12 residues. Between the trimmed V and J ends, which lost 5 bases and 6 bases, there was a span of 8 bases. Germline CDR1 is LNHDA and CDR2 is SQIVND (reference sequence). As DNA, the CDR3 is TGTGCCAGTAGTCGACAGCTTCAGCCCCAGCATTTT. Its translation: CASSRQLQPQHF.

This chain uses TRBV28 with TRBJ2-7, with a weak D call TRBD2 (6 bases). The CDR3 runs to 15 residues. V lost 2 bases, J lost 6 bases, and 17 bases lay in between. CDR1 MDHEN and CDR2 SYDVKM come from the germline V gene. CDR3 bases: TGTGCCAGCAGTTTAGGAGGGAGAGGATTTGGCGAGCAGTACTTC. The encoded protein is CASSLGGRGFGEQYF.